One and the same sample provided the 24 T cell receptor beta chains below, sequenced in a study of Graves' ophthalmopathy and Graves' hyperthyroidism. Scientists amplified the TCR beta CDR3 regions from RNA transcripts. RT-PCR with HTBI primers came first, then second-round multiplex PCR. TCRdb processed the multiplex PCR reads anew with MiXCR; each CDR3 protein has one entry. The sample holds about 740,000 distinct CDR3 sequences, 35% to 50% seen once. The sequenced material came from peripheral blood. These receptor sequences come from an adult man with Graves' ophthalmopathy.

The table lists this clonotype with many counts. The chain links TRBV7-3 to TRBJ2-7; 7 bases align to TRBD2. CDR1 and CDR2 from the germline V gene are SGHTA and FQGTGA. This CDR3 region has 14 residues. Unmatched junction bases numbered 8, after V lost 5 bases and J lost 4 bases. The CDR3 sequence: CASSHSGNQYEQYF. CDR3 sequence (DNA): TGTGCCAGCAGCCACAGCGGGAATCAGTACGAGCAGTACTTC. Variable domain in full (rest from reference TRBV7-3 and TRBJ2-7): GAGVSQTPSNKVTEKGKYVELRCDPISGHTALYWYRQSLGQGPEFLIYFQGTGAADDSGLPNDRFFAVRPEGSVSTLKIQRTERGDSAVYLCASSHSGNQYEQYFGPGTRLTVT.

This chain uses TRBV10-3 with TRBJ2-1, with 10 bases matching TRBD2. The V gene's germline CDR1 is ENHRY and CDR2 SYGVKD. CDR3 length equals 15 residues. V gave up 3 bases and J gave up 6 bases; unmatched junction bases: 5. The CDR3 sequence: CAISEERGGPNEQFF. As DNA, the CDR3 is TGTGCCATCAGTGAAGAGCGGGGGGGACCCAATGAGCAGTTCTTC.

This chain links TRBV10-2 with TRBJ1-4; D is unclear. Germline V gene lookup returns CDR1 WSHSY and CDR2 SAAADI. This CDR3 has 13 residues. Trimming left V 0 bases short and J 8 bases short, with 7 bases between. The CDR3 nucleotides are TGCGCCAGCAGTGAGTCGGAGCTCGAAAAACTGTTTTTT. This encodes CASSESELEKLFF.

The genes are TRBV19 and TRBJ1-2; no firm D call. The CDR3 is made up of 13 amino acids. Germline V gene lookup returns CDR1 LNHDA and CDR2 SQIVND (reference sequence). V lost 3 bases and J 5 bases, leaving 10 bases between the germline ends. CDR3 sequence reads: CASSIKVQYGYTF. For the CDR3, the DNA is TGTGCCAGTAGTATTAAGGTTCAGTATGGCTACACCTTC.

This clonotype was counted a few times. The chain's CDR3 is CASSYTPGQRKGGEKLFF. The DNA for the CDR3 is TGTGCCAGCAGCTACACCCCGGGACAGCGAAAAGGAGGTGAAAAACTGTTTTTT. J is TRBJ1-4 and V is TRBV7-9; 7 bases agree with TRBD1. The CDR3 runs to 18 residues. V shed 4 bases and J 7 bases; nucleotides not matched to a gene: 18. Germline-derived CDR1 and CDR2 are SEHNR and FQNEAQ (reference sequence).

Many counts were recorded for this clonotype. This chain uses TRBV19 with TRBJ1-5; D may be TRBD1 (5 bases). V shed 5 bases and J shed 4 bases, with 12 bases lying between them. The CDR3 runs 14 residues. CDR1 and CDR2 (germline): LNHDA, SQIVND (reference sequence). This chain's CDR3 is CASSLTGPNQPQHF. As DNA, the CDR3 is TGTGCCAGTAGTCTTACAGGCCCGAATCAGCCCCAGCATTTT.

This sequence joins TRBV4-1 and TRBJ1-2, with no clear D. Per the germline V gene, CDR1 is MGHRA and CDR2 is YSYEKL. V was clipped by 0 bases and J by 4 bases, with 15 bases between them. This CDR3 has 16 residues. CDR3 protein: CASSQDHTSGLYGYTF. DNA for the CDR3: TGCGCCAGCAGCCAAGATCACACGTCGGGTCTCTATGGCTACACCTTC.

This clonotype showed up many times. The rearrangement uses TRBV7-9 and TRBJ1-1, with 7 nucleotides matching TRBD1. Germline V gene sequence: CDR1 SEHNR, CDR2 FQNEAQ (reference sequence). The CDR3 runs to 15 residues. Trimming removed 5 bases from V and 2 bases from J; junction bases left unmatched: 8. CDR3 sequence reads: CASSGRQGGNTEAFF. Written as DNA, the CDR3 is TGTGCCAGCAGCGGGCGACAGGGAGGAAACACTGAAGCTTTCTTT.

Concerning this clonotype: A read error may explain this, as a much larger clone is one base away. This chain connects TRBV2 to TRBJ1-6; tentative D call: TRBD1 (5 bases). Germline V gives CDR1 SNHLY, CDR2 FYNNEI. The CDR3 is 15 residues long. CDR3 DNA: TGTGCCGGCAGTGGGCCGGGACTGAATAATTCACCCCTCCACTTT. Amino acids: CAGSGPGLNNSPLHF.

V and J are TRBV5-6 and TRBJ2-7; possibly TRBD1 for D (5 bases). The V gene's germline CDR1 is SGHDT and CDR2 YYEEEE. The ends were cut back, 1 base at V and 1 base at J, with 9 bases in the middle. CDR3 length: 14 residues. DNA of the CDR3: TGTGCCAGCAGCTTGTATGACAGTTCCTACGAGCAGTACTTC. Protein sequence: CASSLYDSSYEQYF.

This clonotype was counted at least ten times. CDR3: CAISAYGGQALEQYF. The DNA for the CDR3 is TGTGCCATCAGTGCGTATGGAGGGCAGGCCCTCGAGCAGTACTTC. The chain links TRBV10-3 to TRBJ2-7; D is possibly TRBD2 (6 bases). The V gene lost 4 bases and the J gene lost 6 bases, with 19 bases spanning the gap. Germline V gene data show CDR1 as ENHRY and CDR2 as SYGVKD. The CDR3 is made up of 15 amino acids.

This clonotype was seen repeatedly, ten times or more. The rearrangement uses TRBV10-3 and TRBJ1-2, with D uncertain. The V gene lost 0 bases and the J gene lost 6 bases, with 11 bases spanning the gap. The CDR3 has 14 residues. CDR1 and CDR2 (germline): ENHRY, SYGVKD. The CDR3 DNA is TGTGCCATCAGTGAGTCGGGATGGGGTCATGGCTACACCTTC. Translation: CAISESGWGHGYTF.

This chain joins TRBV7-9 and TRBJ2-2, with D possibly being TRBD2 (5 bases). The CDR3 length is 13 residues. Per germline, CDR1 SEHNR and CDR2 FQNEAQ (reference sequence). Between the trimmed V and J ends, which lost 8 bases and 4 bases, there was a span of 11 bases. CDR3 loop: CASRGGSTGELFF. DNA for the CDR3: TGTGCCAGCCGAGGAGGCAGCACCGGGGAGCTGTTTTTT.

This chain uses TRBV13 with TRBJ2-5, with TRBD2 identical over 16 bases. The germline V gene has CDR1 PRHDT and CDR2 FYEKMQ (reference sequence). The ends lost 6 bases at V and 6 bases at J; junction bases unmatched: 13. CDR3 length: 18 amino acids. In DNA, the CDR3 is TGTGCCAGCAGAAACCCGGGACTAGCGGGGGGGCCGGGGAAGACCCAGTACTTC. Its translation: CASRNPGLAGGPGKTQYF.

The CDR3 loop reads CASSWTATNYGYTF. In nucleotides, the CDR3 is TGCGCCAGCAGTTGGACAGCCACTAACTATGGCTACACCTTC. The chain is built from TRBV10-2 and TRBJ1-2; weak D call: TRBD1 (6 bases). Trimming took off 5 bases at V and 0 bases at J, with 10 bases between the two ends. The CDR3 has 14 amino acids. From germline, CDR1 is WSHSY and CDR2 SAAADI.

This clonotype was detected only a few times. The rearrangement links TRBV5-1 to TRBJ2-7; 9 bases agree with TRBD2. The V and J ends lost 1 base and 6 bases, in that order; junction bases with no gene match: 5. The CDR3 spans 14 residues. The germline V gene has CDR1 SGHRS and CDR2 YFSETQ. The CDR3 DNA follows: TGCGCCAGCAGCTTGCATGGACTAGCGTTCGAGCAGTACTTC. Its translation is CASSLHGLAFEQYF. Filled out from reference TRBV5-1 and TRBJ2-7, the complete variable domain reads KAGVTQTPRYLIKTRGQQVTLSCSPISGHRSVSWYQQTPGQGLQFLFEYFSETQRNKGNFPGRFSGRQFSNSRSEMNVSTLELGDSALYLCASSLHGLAFEQYFGPGTRLTVT.

The table lists this clonotype with many counts. The gene calls are TRBV2 and TRBJ1-2, with unresolved D. V lost 6 bases, J lost 3 bases, and 11 bases lay in between. The CDR3 is 13 amino acids. CDR1 is SNHLY, CDR2 FYNNEI, per germline. CDR3 protein: CASRTDGDYGYTF. The DNA for the CDR3 is TGTGCCAGCAGGACCGACGGAGACTATGGCTACACCTTC.

This clonotype is a singleton in its sample. This chain connects TRBV7-9 to TRBJ2-5; 8 nucleotides line up with TRBD2. V shed 3 bases and J 2 bases; nucleotides not matched to a gene: 8. Germline V gives CDR1 SEHNR, CDR2 FQNEAQ (reference sequence). This CDR3 contains 16 residues. CDR3 region: CASSLKTGGIQETQYF. For the CDR3, the DNA is TGTGCCAGCAGCTTGAAGACGGGGGGGATACAAGAGACCCAGTACTTC.

This clonotype was seen ten or more times. The rearrangement uses TRBV24-1 and TRBJ1-5; unclear D gene. Germline CDR1 is KGHDR and CDR2 is SFDVKD. Trimming took 3 bases from V and 4 from J, leaving 15 bases between them. The CDR3 loop spans 16 amino acids. The chain's CDR3 is CATSDRGPLGNQPQHF. The CDR3 DNA reads TGTGCCACCAGTGATCGGGGTCCCTTGGGGAATCAGCCCCAGCATTTT.

This clonotype was seen ten or more times. One end of the junction is discordant with germline, which a read error may explain. J is TRBJ1-5 and V is TRBV24-1; D gene unclear. This CDR3 contains 12 residues. CDR1 and CDR2 (germline): KGHDR, SFDVKD. CDR3 coding DNA: TGTGCCAGCAGTTCCGAAAATCAGCCCCAGCATTTT. Translated: CASSSENQPQHF.

This clonotype appeared a few times. The chain uses TRBV24-1 and TRBJ1-5; 8 positions match TRBD1. The V gene's germline CDR1 is KGHDR and CDR2 SFDVKD. The CDR3 is 15 residues long. Trimming cost V 4 bases and J 11 bases; bases outside gene matches: 12. As DNA, the CDR3 is TGTGCCACCAGTGACCCCGGGACAGGCGGTGAGACCCAGCATTTT. As protein: CATSDPGTGGETQHF.

The table lists this clonotype with many counts. V gene TRBV15 combines with J gene TRBJ1-3; the D is unclear. Germline values: CDR1 LNHNV, CDR2 YYDKDF (reference sequence). Trimming took 6 bases from V and 4 from J, leaving 13 bases between them. This CDR3 region has 14 residues. The CDR3 reads CATSRLMEGNTIYF. Written as DNA, the CDR3 is TGTGCCACCAGTAGGCTAATGGAGGGAAACACCATATATTTT.

This clonotype was seen a single time. A clone one base away is much larger, so this may be a read error. The V call is TRBV12-3 or TRBV12-4, the J call TRBJ2-6, with D possibly being TRBD1 (5 bases). There are 13 residues in the CDR3. CDR3 amino acids: CASSLNGANVPTF. CDR3 in DNA: TGTGCCAGCAGCCTAAATGGGGCCAACGTCCCGACTTTC.

Note on this clonotype: One end of the junction varies from germline; a read error may be responsible. The rearrangement links TRBV24-1 to TRBJ2-6, with 11 positions matching TRBD1. The CDR3 length is 19 residues. Germline V gives CDR1 KGHDR, CDR2 SFDVKD. This CDR3 reads CAASDPGQGAGSGANVLTF. The DNA for the CDR3 is TGTGCCGCCAGTGACCCAGGACAGGGGGCAGGCTCTGGGGCCAACGTCCTGACTTTC.